This record looks at one TCR beta chain sequence and its context. This sample also contains other DNA sequences that code for the same CDR3. Germline V gene sequence: CDR1 SGHNT, CDR2 YYREEE (reference sequence). V dropped 2 bases and J dropped 0 bases, with 9 bases sitting between them. The CDR3 sequence is 16 residues long. Enrolment of Seattle patients took place during active infection, and they were followed longitudinally. Original methodology: It was from reference gene primer amplification that nucleated cell counts were estimated. Sequenced by immunoSEQ multiplex PCR; TCRdb stores in-frame clones only, minus some. V, J and clone size are taken as reported in that table, and D and trimming were inferred from the DNA itself. The sample has some 190,000 clones; approximately 87% are singletons. These data are taken from a study of blood T cell repertoires in COVID-19.

Material: peripheral blood. The TCR comes from a person aged 70 to 85 with COVID-19, enrolled during active disease. The chain is built from TRBV5-4 and TRBJ2-6, with D unresolved. The CDR3 DNA reads as TGTGCCAGCAGCTTAGACGCAGGCTCTGGGGCCAACGTCCTGACTTTC. Translated: CASSLDAGSGANVLTF. Drawing the rest from reference TRBV5-4 and TRBJ2-6, the complete variable domain is ETGVTQSPTHLIKTRGQQVTLRCSSQSGHNTVSWYQQALGQGPQFIFQYYREEENGRGNFPPRFSGLQFPNYSSELNVNALELDDSALYLCASSLDAGSGANVLTFGAGSRLTVL.